This is a list of T cell receptor beta chains from one sample in a study of technical replicates of blood from a few donors. TCRdb's table, derived via immunoSEQ multiplex PCR, lists solely in-frame clones and lacks some. The sample contains tens of thousands of clones, less than 98% of which appear only once. The specimen sequenced was T cells isolated from PBMCs. Receptors originate from a human donor in good health. The CDR3 runs from the conserved cysteine through the conserved F or W. The order of the fields is D gene, J gene, V gene, clone size, CDR3 protein, CDR3 DNA. The D gene is left open where the match is weak. The size entry is marked missing in some rows and otherwise reads once, few, many or a size class.

>TRBD1|TRBJ2-7|TRBV5-1|NA
CASSLDRGKDEQYF
TGCGCCAGCAGCTTGGACAGGGGGAAGGACGAGCAGTACTTC
>NA|TRBJ2-1|TRBV9|NA
CASSVEEGVSGNEQFF
TGTGCCAGCAGCGTAGAGGAAGGGGTTTCGGGCAATGAGCAGTTCTTC
>NA|TRBJ1-1|TRBV9|NA
CASSVEEGVTEAFF
TGTGCCAGCAGCGTAGAGGAAGGGGTCACTGAAGCTTTCTTT
>NA|TRBJ1-5|TRBV6-8|NA
CASRLQDSNQPQHF
TGTGCCAGCAGGTTACAGGATAGCAATCAGCCCCAGCATTTT
>NA|TRBJ1-1|TRBV5-6|once
CASSLPRGNTEAFF
TGTGCCAGCAGCTTGCCCAGGGGGAACACTGAAGCTTTCTTT
>NA|TRBJ2-1|TRBV6-5|NA
CASREGLTWENEQFF
TGTGCCAGCAGGGAGGGACTGACCTGGGAGAATGAGCAGTTCTTC
>NA|TRBJ2-5|TRBV7-6|NA
CASSSAGRFQETQYF
TGTGCCAGCAGCTCGGCTGGGCGATTCCAAGAGACCCAGTACTTC
>NA|TRBJ2-1|TRBV6-1|NA
CASSEFLYEQFF
TGTGCCAGCAGTGAGTTTTTATATGAGCAGTTCTTC
>NA|TRBJ2-1|TRBV5-1|NA
CASSLADFRDEQFF
TGCGCCAGCAGCTTGGCCGACTTCAGGGATGAGCAGTTCTTC
>TRBD1|TRBJ2-5|TRBV27|NA
CASSPLDRGGETQYF
TGTGCCAGCAGTCCCCTCGACAGGGGAGGAGAGACCCAGTACTTC
>TRBD1|TRBJ2-5|TRBV4-1|NA
CASSQTGDRETQYF
TGCGCCAGCAGCCAGACAGGGGATCGAGAGACCCAGTACTTC
>NA|TRBJ2-1|TRBV7-9|NA
CASSLVLVSEQFF
TGTGCCAGCAGCTTAGTTTTAGTTTCTGAGCAGTTCTTC
>TRBD1|TRBJ2-7|TRBV7-6|NA
CASSKYTGGIYEQYF
TGTGCCAGCAGCAAATACACAGGGGGGATCTACGAGCAGTACTTC
>TRBD1|TRBJ1-2|TRBV6-6|NA
CASSYGFDRGNYGYTF
TGTGCCAGCAGTTACGGCTTCGACAGGGGGAACTATGGCTACACCTTC
>TRBD1|TRBJ1-1|TRBV5-4|NA
CASSFPPTGPSGAEAFF
TGTGCCAGCAGCTTCCCGCCGACAGGGCCCTCCGGCGCAGAAGCTTTCTTT
>NA|TRBJ1-5|TRBV5-1|NA
CASSLAGNNQPQHF
TGCGCCAGCAGCTTGGCAGGGAACAATCAGCCCCAGCATTTT
>TRBD2|TRBJ2-3|TRBV7-6|NA
CASSPARLARGDTQYF
TGTGCCAGCAGCCCCGCCCGACTAGCGAGGGGTGATACGCAGTATTTT
>TRBD1|TRBJ1-5|TRBV15|once
CATSRTGTVYQPQHF
TGTGCCACCAGCAGAACCGGGACAGTTTATCAGCCCCAGCATTTT
>NA|TRBJ2-5|TRBV6-1|NA
CASSSDRKETQYF
TGTGCCAGCAGCTCGGACAGAAAAGAGACCCAGTACTTC
>TRBD1|TRBJ1-5|TRBV27|NA
CASSSGTAYSNQPQHF
TGTGCCAGCAGTTCGGGGACAGCCTATAGCAATCAGCCCCAGCATTTT
>NA|TRBJ1-5|TRBV18|NA
CASSDRTAYSNQPQHF
TGTGCCAGCTCAGACAGGACAGCTTATAGCAATCAGCCCCAGCATTTT
>NA|TRBJ2-7|TRBV9|NA
CASSGQSNSYEQYF
TGTGCCAGCAGCGGACAGTCCAATTCCTACGAGCAGTACTTC
>NA|TRBJ2-7|TRBV28|NA
CASSLRDEQYF
TGTGCCAGCAGTTTAAGAGACGAGCAGTACTTC
>NA|TRBJ1-1|TRBV7-9|NA
CASSLGVLNTEAFF
TGTGCCAGCAGCTTAGGTGTATTGAACACTGAAGCTTTCTTT
>NA|TRBJ2-7|TRBV6-6|NA
CASSYWELPSEQYF
TGTGCCAGCAGTTACTGGGAGCTCCCCTCCGAGCAGTACTTC
>TRBD1|TRBJ1-1|TRBV7-8|NA
CASSWRQGATEAFF
TGTGCCAGCAGCTGGAGACAGGGTGCAACTGAAGCTTTCTTT
>NA|TRBJ1-2|TRBV7-8|NA
CASSFHLGQINYGYTF
TGTGCCAGCAGCTTCCACCTAGGACAGATTAACTATGGCTACACCTTC
>TRBD2|TRBJ2-7|TRBV10-1|once
CASSGTSGSPTRDYEQYF
TGCGCCAGCAGTGGAACTAGCGGGAGCCCAACGAGGGACTACGAGCAGTACTTC
>NA|TRBJ2-7|TRBV7-9|NA
CASSLYQGSYEQYF
TGTGCCAGCAGCTTATATCAGGGCTCCTACGAGCAGTACTTC
>NA|TRBJ1-1|TRBV6-1|NA
CASSEPSGQRAFF
TGTGCCAGCAGTGAACCCTCGGGACAACGTGCTTTCTTT
>TRBD1|TRBJ1-2|TRBV10-3|NA
CAISESAQGAGGYTF
TGTGCCATCAGTGAGTCAGCACAGGGGGCAGGGGGCTACACCTTC
>TRBD1|TRBJ2-1|TRBV6-1|NA
CASSEGTGVNNEQFF
TGTGCCAGCAGTGAAGGGACAGGGGTAAACAATGAGCAGTTCTTC
>TRBD1|TRBJ2-3|TRBV5-1|NA
CASSFGQGLDTQYF
TGCGCCAGCAGCTTTGGACAGGGGTTGGATACGCAGTATTTT
>NA|TRBJ2-5|TRBV5-1|NA
CASSLSSELETQYF
TGCGCCAGCAGCTTGTCCAGCGAACTAGAGACCCAGTACTTC
>TRBD2|TRBJ2-7|TRBV4-1|NA
CASSQDGTNNYEQYF
TGCGCCAGCAGCCAAGATGGGACTAACAACTACGAGCAGTACTTC
>NA|TRBJ2-2|TRBV7-7|NA
CASSTGAPGELFF
TGTGCCAGCAGCACAGGAGCCCCCGGGGAGCTGTTTTTT
>NA|TRBJ2-3|TRBV28|NA
CASSKETGDFREDTQYF
TGTGCCAGCAGCAAAGAGACAGGTGATTTTAGGGAAGATACGCAGTATTTT
>TRBD2|TRBJ2-2|TRBV28|NA
CASSPEIGLAYNTGELFF
TGTGCCAGCAGTCCCGAGATTGGACTAGCCTACAACACCGGGGAGCTGTTTTTT
>NA|TRBJ1-1|TRBV29-1|NA
CSVGTSPPHTEAFF
TGCAGCGTTGGGACTTCCCCTCCCCACACTGAAGCTTTCTTT
>TRBD2|TRBJ2-5|TRBV5-1|NA
CASSSGLAGPVEETQYF
TGCGCCAGCAGCTCGGGACTAGCGGGGCCCGTAGAGGAGACCCAGTACTTC
>NA|TRBJ2-7|TRBV5-1|NA
CASSLSWGSSYEQYF
TGCGCCAGCAGCTTGAGTTGGGGCAGCTCCTACGAGCAGTACTTC